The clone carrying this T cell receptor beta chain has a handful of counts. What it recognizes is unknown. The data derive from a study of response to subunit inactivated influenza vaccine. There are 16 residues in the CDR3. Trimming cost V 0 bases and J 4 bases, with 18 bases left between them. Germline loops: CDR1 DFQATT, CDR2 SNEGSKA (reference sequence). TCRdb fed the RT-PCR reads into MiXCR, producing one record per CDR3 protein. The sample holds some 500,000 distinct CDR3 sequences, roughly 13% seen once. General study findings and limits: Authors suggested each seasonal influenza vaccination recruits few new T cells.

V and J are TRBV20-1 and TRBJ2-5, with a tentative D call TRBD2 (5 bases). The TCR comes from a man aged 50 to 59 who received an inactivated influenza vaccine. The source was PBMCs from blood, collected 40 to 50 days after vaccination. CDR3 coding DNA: TGCAGTGCTAGAGATCCGGGCCCAAAAGGGAGAGAGACCCAGTACTTC. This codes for CSARDPGPKGRETQYF.